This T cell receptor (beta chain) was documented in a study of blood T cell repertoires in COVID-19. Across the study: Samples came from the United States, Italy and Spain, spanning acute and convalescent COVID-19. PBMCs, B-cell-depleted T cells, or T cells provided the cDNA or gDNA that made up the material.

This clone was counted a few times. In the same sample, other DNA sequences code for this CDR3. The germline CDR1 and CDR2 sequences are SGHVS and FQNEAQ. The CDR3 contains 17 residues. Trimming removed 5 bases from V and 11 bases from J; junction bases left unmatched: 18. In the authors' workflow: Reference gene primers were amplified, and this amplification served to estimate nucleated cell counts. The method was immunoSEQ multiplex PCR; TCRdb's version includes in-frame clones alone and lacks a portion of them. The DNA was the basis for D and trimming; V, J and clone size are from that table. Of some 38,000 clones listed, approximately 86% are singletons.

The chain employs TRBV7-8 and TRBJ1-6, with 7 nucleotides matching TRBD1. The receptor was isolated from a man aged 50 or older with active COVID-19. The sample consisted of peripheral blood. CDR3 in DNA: TGTGCCAGCAGCCCTTTTACCCGGGACAGCCATAGGACACCCCTCCACTTT. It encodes CASSPFTRDSHRTPLHF.